Here is one TCR beta chain with its context. Ten or more counts support this clonotype. Its specific antigen is unknown. No quality values exist for individual bases; no much larger clone is one base distant. Per the publication, the time point label means: persistent/refractory GD, antithyroid drugs over 5 years with positive TRAb. For both TCR sequencing and RNA sequencing, RNA was extracted from PBMCs using TRIzol. The diagnosis of Graves' disease followed American Thyroid Association guidelines. Recruitment of patients was carried out at an endocrinology department in Xi'an, China. From each patient, around 9 milliliters of peripheral blood was collected into an EDTA anticoagulant tube. Ficoll Paque Plus density gradient separation was used to isolate PBMCs, and no further T cell sorting was performed. An Agilent 2100 Bioanalyzer and agarose gel were used to check RNA quality, while a NanoDrop 2000 measured RNA concentration.

The data are from a study of regulatory T cells in long-lasting Graves disease (dated by TCRdb to the early 2020s). In the study overall: Persistent Graves' disease was defined as persistently positive TSH receptor autoantibodies together with antithyroid drug treatment for over 5 years. In the clinical cohort, patients with persistent Graves' disease had used antithyroid drugs for an average of about 10.3 years. The study took place in China and was registered as a clinical trial. A total of around 35 samples underwent TCR sequencing: around 13 from persistent and some 20 from newly diagnosed Graves' disease patients. Peripheral blood TCR sequencing and RNA sequencing compared persistent Graves' disease patients with newly diagnosed Graves' disease patients.

What the work shows at the level of the full study, not this receptor alone: TRBV28, TRBJ1-2 and TRBJ2-5 were preferentially used in persistent disease, while TRBV20-1 and TRBJ2-1 were favored in newly diagnosed disease. Sequencing and analysis were limited to the TCR beta chain. Peripheral blood alone was examined, since thyroid tissue, which constituted the primary lesion, could not be accessed. The authors noted that the small sample size was a limitation that may lower accuracy. Compared with newly diagnosed patients, persistent Graves' disease patients had lower TCR Shannon entropy and fewer highly expanded clones, which suggests clonal expansion. Persistent patients shared more public clonotypes among themselves (fewer than 3,000) than newly diagnosed patients did (about 970).

Between the V and J ends, shortened by 3 bases and 8 bases respectively, the junction contains 16 bases. Including the terminal cysteine and phenylalanine, the CDR3 comprises 15 residues. Left in the record is the CDR3 DNA by itself, 45 bases read in frame from the first base. To prepare the library, multiplex PCR was applied. TCRdb shows the sequencer as Illumina HiSeq 4000. To build TCR beta libraries, CDR3 regions were amplified by Arm-PCR using iRepertoire HTBI primers. Before sequencing, the PCR products went through gel purification. The paper's processing steps were these. A total of 62 TRBV and some 15 TRBJ segments were identified across samples and were used for gene usage analysis of CDR3 amino acid clonotypes. COPE and FqMerger were used to merge the filtered high-quality paired reads into contigs. BLAST was used to align contigs to IMGT TRBV, TRBD and TRBJ reference genes, with CDR3 defined following IMGT. Any clonotype with a frequency above 0.1% was counted as a highly expanded clone. Shannon entropy was used to measure repertoire diversity, and the Gini coefficient was used to measure V-J evenness. Clonotypes shared by more than one individual were considered public. TCRdb's own reprocessing of the public reads used fastp at Q25 and MiXCR and kept productive beta chains. Entries that share a CDR3 protein sequence are merged under the most common genes and DNA. TCRdb's processing, not the authors' own work, is the source of the V and J calls. Across this sample there are 300,000 to 400,000 distinct CDR3 sequences, with around a fifth seen only once. The ten largest make up approximately 31% of the sample.

This sequence was found in a female donor with Graves disease. The chain links TRBV12-3 or TRBV12-4 with TRBJ1-4; TRBD1 is a possible D gene, resting on 5 matching bases. Source: peripheral blood mononuclear cells (PBMCs), taken when the disease was refractory, from a patient treated with antithyroid drugs. The DNA sequence is as follows: TGTGCCAGCAGTTTTCGATCGGGGCTAGGGGAAAAACTGTTTTTT. It specifies CASSFRSGLGEKLFF.